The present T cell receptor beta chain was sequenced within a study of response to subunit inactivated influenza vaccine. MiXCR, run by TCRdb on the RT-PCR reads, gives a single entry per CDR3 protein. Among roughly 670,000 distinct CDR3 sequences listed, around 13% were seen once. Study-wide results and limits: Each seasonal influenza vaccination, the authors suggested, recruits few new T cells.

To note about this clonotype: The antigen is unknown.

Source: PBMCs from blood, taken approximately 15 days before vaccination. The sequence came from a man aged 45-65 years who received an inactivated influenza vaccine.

CDR3 sequence (DNA): TGTGCCAGCAGTCCGACCCCCGGGACTAGCGGGAGTGGTTACGAGCAGTACTTC. Translation gives CASSPTPGTSGSGYEQYF. V and J are TRBV27 and TRBJ2-7; the match to TRBD2 covers 14 bases. The J segment lost 4 bases and the V segment lost 5 bases, leaving 13 bases of the junction unmatched. Germline assignment: CDR1 MNHEY and CDR2 SMNVEV (reference sequence). The CDR3 length is 18 residues.